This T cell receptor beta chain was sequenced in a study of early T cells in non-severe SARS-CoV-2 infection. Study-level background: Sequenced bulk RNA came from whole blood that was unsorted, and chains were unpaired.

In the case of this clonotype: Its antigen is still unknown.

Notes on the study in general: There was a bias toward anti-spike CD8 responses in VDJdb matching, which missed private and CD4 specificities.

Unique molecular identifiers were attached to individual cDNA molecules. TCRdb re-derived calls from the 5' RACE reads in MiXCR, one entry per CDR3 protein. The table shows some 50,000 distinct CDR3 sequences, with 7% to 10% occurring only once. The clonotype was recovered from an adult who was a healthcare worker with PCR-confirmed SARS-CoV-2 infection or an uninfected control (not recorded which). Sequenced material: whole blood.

CDR3 residues: CATSQEVTGELFF. CDR3 coding DNA: TGTGCCACCAGTCAAGAAGTCACCGGGGAGCTGTTTTTT. V gene TRBV24-1 combines with J gene TRBJ2-2; no definite D call. Germline values: CDR1 KGHDR, CDR2 SFDVKD. V was shortened by 6 bases and J by 4 bases, with 8 bases between the two germline ends. This CDR3 is built from 13 residues.